A single sample is the source of the 23 T cell receptor beta chains below, sequenced in a study of patients and donors after allogeneic stem cell transplantation. TCRdb fed the RT-PCR reads into MiXCR, producing one record per CDR3 protein. Here the sample spans about 400,000 distinct CDR3 sequences, 15% to 20% being singletons. Sequenced sample: blood, either unsorted or a sorted T cell fraction (not recorded which). These receptors were collected from a human donor who was either an allogeneic HSCT recipient or a stem cell or donor lymphocyte infusion donor (not recorded which). It is not recorded whose cells these are; they may come from a transplant donor.

This clonotype was counted a few times. The chain recombines TRBV6-1 with TRBJ2-7, with TRBD1 as a possible D gene (6 bases). Germline loops: CDR1 MNHNS, CDR2 SASEGT. This CDR3 spans 13 amino acids. V lost 5 bases, J lost 8 bases, and 16 bases lay in between. Here the CDR3 DNA reads TGTGCCAGCAGTACCGGGACCCAGGGGCAGCAGTACTTC. It codes for CASSTGTQGQQYF.

The CDR3 is CASSRTSMRGQYF. CDR3 bases: TGTGCCAGCAGTCGGACTAGCATGAGAGGGCAGTACTTC. The V and J genes are TRBV6-1 and TRBJ2-7, with 8 positions matching TRBD2. The germline V gene has CDR1 MNHNS and CDR2 SASEGT. The V and J ends lost 5 bases and 9 bases, in that order; junction bases with no gene match: 9. The CDR3 extends over 13 amino acids.

This clonotype was seen only a few times. The chain recombines TRBV4-1 with TRBJ2-5; TRBD2 aligns across 10 bases. The junction had 8 bases not matched to a gene; V was cut back by 2 bases and J by 2 bases. Germline V CDR1 and CDR2: MGHRA, YSYEKL. This CDR3 is 17 amino acids long. The chain's CDR3 is CASSQLAQTSGQETQYF. The DNA of the CDR3 is TGCGCCAGCAGCCAATTAGCCCAGACTAGCGGGCAAGAGACCCAGTACTTC.

This clonotype was counted many times. The chain is built from TRBV6-2 or TRBV6-3 and TRBJ2-7; D uncertain. Trimming took off 0 bases at V and 4 bases at J, with 13 bases between the two ends. Germline values: CDR1 MNHEY, CDR2 SVGEGT. This CDR3 has 15 amino acids. Here the CDR3 reads CASSYSRVTAYEQYF. The CDR3 DNA sequence: TGTGCCAGCAGTTACTCGCGAGTCACGGCGTACGAGCAGTACTTC.

This rearrangement joins TRBV27 to TRBJ1-1; 7 bases map to TRBD1. Germline lookup yields CDR1 MNHEY and CDR2 SMNVEV (reference sequence). This CDR3 comprises 14 residues. V trimming: 5 bases; J trimming: 4 bases; junction bases outside the gene matches: 7. CDR3 residues: CASSLRDRGTEAFF. CDR3 nucleotide sequence: TGTGCCAGCAGTCTCCGGGACAGAGGCACTGAAGCTTTCTTT.

J is TRBJ2-3 and V is TRBV24-1, with TRBD2 matching 8 bases. CDR3 length equals 15 residues. V lost 3 bases, J lost 3 bases, and 4 bases stayed unmatched. Germline CDR1 is KGHDR and CDR2 is SFDVKD. CDR3 sequence (DNA): TGTGCCACCAGTGATAGCGGGAGTTGGACAGATACGCAGTATTTT. Its protein is CATSDSGSWTDTQYF.

The table lists this clonotype with a few counts. The V call is TRBV7-2, the J call TRBJ2-1; D possibly uses TRBD1 or TRBD2 (5 bases each). This CDR3 contains 16 residues. Germline V gene lookup returns CDR1 SGHTA and CDR2 FQGNSA. Trimming stripped 0 bases from V and 3 bases from J, with 12 bases between. CDR3 coding DNA: TGTGCCAGCAGCTTAGCGGGACGTAGACACTACAATGAGCAGTTCTTC. Protein: CASSLAGRRHYNEQFF.

V gene TRBV12-3 or TRBV12-4 combines with J gene TRBJ2-7, with 15 bases identical to TRBD2. With 4 bases clipped from V and 5 bases from J, the junction kept 9 bases outside the gene matches. This CDR3 is 17 amino acids long. As DNA, the CDR3 is TGTGCCAGCAGTTCCGGACTAGCGGGAGGGCCAGTGGACGAGCAGTACTTC. This codes for CASSSGLAGGPVDEQYF.

This clonotype was picked up a small number of times. The chain combines TRBV7-6 with TRBJ2-1; no reliable D call. The V gene's germline CDR1 is SGHVS and CDR2 FNYEAQ. CDR3 length: 17 amino acids. V was clipped by 1 base and J by 0 bases, with 13 bases between them. DNA for the CDR3: TGTGCCAGCAGCTTAGAACCTACTCAAACCTCCTACAATGAGCAGTTCTTC. This codes for CASSLEPTQTSYNEQFF.

The chain links TRBV29-1 to TRBJ2-3, with 11 nucleotides matching TRBD2. The V segment lost 8 bases and the J segment 8 bases; nucleotides outside the gene matches: 12. This CDR3 comprises 14 residues. CDR1 is SQVTM and CDR2 is ANQGSEA in the germline V gene. The CDR3 DNA reads as TGCAGCTTGGGACTAGCGGCAACAGGGGTTACGCAGTATTTT. It specifies CSLGLAATGVTQYF.

This clonotype was seen more than once but under ten times. V gene TRBV5-6 combines with J gene TRBJ1-2, with a possible D match to TRBD1 (6 bases). V lost 3 bases to trimming and J lost 5 bases, with 17 bases between them. Germline CDR1 SGHDT, CDR2 YYEEEE. CDR3 length equals 15 residues. The CDR3 sequence: CASSSTRTASYGYTF. CDR3 DNA sequence: TGTGCCAGCAGCTCGACGAGGACAGCTTCTTATGGCTACACCTTC.

This clonotype came up a few times. The chain employs TRBV24-1 and TRBJ1-5, with unresolved D. The CDR3 has 15 amino acids. From germline, CDR1 is KGHDR and CDR2 SFDVKD. Trimming removed 0 bases from V and 1 base from J, with 6 bases in between. Written as DNA, the CDR3 is TGTGCCACCAGTGATTTGAATGGGAGCAATCAGCCCCAGCATTTT. Translating it yields CATSDLNGSNQPQHF.

The chain is built from TRBV9 and TRBJ2-1; a possible D gene is TRBD2 (5 bases). CDR1 and CDR2 from the germline V gene are SGDLS and YYNGEE. The germline V and J ends were trimmed by 4 bases and 9 bases, with 14 bases remaining between them. The CDR3 extends over 13 amino acids. The CDR3 DNA is TGTGCCAGCAGCACGGGCCATGGAGGTGAGCAGTTCTTC. It yields the protein CASSTGHGGEQFF.

The rearrangement uses TRBV6-4 and TRBJ2-1, with 9 bases identical to TRBD1. V lost 6 bases to trimming and J lost 8 bases; unmatched junction nucleotides: 5. The CDR3 extends over 13 amino acids. Germline-derived CDR1 and CDR2 are MRHNA and SNTAGT. This chain's CDR3 is CASSNGQGYEQFF. DNA of the CDR3: TGTGCCAGCAGCAACGGACAGGGGTATGAGCAGTTCTTC.

This chain joins TRBV15 and TRBJ2-3; 7 bases line up with TRBD1. This CDR3 spans 15 amino acids. Trimming cost V 2 bases and J 1 base; bases outside gene matches: 3. CDR1 is LNHNV and CDR2 is YYDKDF in the germline V gene (reference sequence). CDR3 sequence reads: CATSRLQGRTDTQYF. CDR3 DNA sequence: TGTGCCACCAGCAGACTACAGGGGCGCACAGATACGCAGTATTTT.

This clonotype was seen a few times. The rearrangement links TRBV20-1 to TRBJ1-1; TRBD1 agrees at 9 bases. The CDR3 spans 13 residues. CDR1 is DFQATT, CDR2 SNEGSKA, per germline (reference sequence). V lost 5 bases to trimming and J lost 5 bases; unmatched junction nucleotides: 6. CDR3 protein: CSAPTGGRTEAFF. As DNA, the CDR3 is TGCAGTGCTCCAACAGGGGGCCGGACTGAAGCTTTCTTT.

This sequence joins TRBV7-8 and TRBJ1-1, with D perhaps TRBD1 (6 bases). This CDR3 comprises 17 residues. From germline, CDR1 is SGHVS and CDR2 FQNEAQ. V was pared by 5 bases and J by 1 base, with 20 bases between. The CDR3 loop reads CASSPRPSGQPNTEAFF. In nucleotides, the CDR3 is TGTGCCAGCAGCCCTAGACCCTCCGGACAGCCGAACACTGAAGCTTTCTTT.

This clonotype came up a few times. Sequence at one end of the junction differs from germline and may be a read error. The chain recombines TRBV7-7 with TRBJ1-6; no reliable D call. The CDR3 totals 17 residues. CDR1 is SSHAT and CDR2 is FNYEAQ in the germline V gene (reference sequence). The CDR3 nucleotides read TGTGCTAGCAGCCTCCCCCTTGTAGGTCCTTCAAATTCACCCCTCCACTTT. Its translation: CASSLPLVGPSNSPLHF.

In this sample, this clonotype turned up many times. The CDR3 loop is CASSSSGGARNEQFF. CDR3 DNA sequence: TGTGCCAGCAGTTCGAGCGGGGGGGCGCGAAATGAGCAGTTCTTC. The chain combines TRBV6-2 or TRBV6-3 with TRBJ2-1; TRBD2 aligns across 10 bases. V lost 4 bases, J lost 7 bases, and 7 bases stayed unmatched. Germline V gives CDR1 MNHEY, CDR2 SVGEGT. This CDR3 is built from 15 residues.

This clonotype occurred many times. V is TRBV12-3 or TRBV12-4 and J is TRBJ1-2; 7 nucleotides match TRBD1. With 7 bases clipped from V and 2 bases from J, the junction kept 4 bases outside the gene matches. The CDR3 consists of 13 residues. This chain's CDR3 is CASTRQGNYGYTF. For the CDR3, the DNA is TGTGCCAGCACCCGACAGGGAAACTATGGCTACACCTTC.

This clonotype was seen only a few times. The CDR3 protein is CATSDTGGATDTQYF. The CDR3 nucleotides read TGTGCCACCAGTGATACGGGGGGTGCCACAGATACGCAGTATTTT. The chain is built from TRBV24-1 and TRBJ2-3; TRBD2 matches at 7 bases. This CDR3 has 15 amino acids. V lost 3 bases to trimming and J lost 2 bases; unmatched junction nucleotides: 4. Germline-derived CDR1 and CDR2 are KGHDR and SFDVKD.

The table lists this clonotype with a few counts. The J gene is TRBJ2-2, the V gene TRBV4-3; D is perhaps TRBD1 (6 bases). The CDR3 length is 16 residues. The germline V gene has CDR1 LGHNA and CDR2 YSLEER. V was clipped by 5 bases and J by 4 bases, with 17 bases between them. CDR3 in amino acids: CASSAQQGWGTGELFF. As DNA, the CDR3 is TGCGCCAGCAGCGCCCAGCAGGGGTGGGGCACCGGGGAGCTGTTTTTT.

This clonotype was detected many times. The J gene is TRBJ2-7, the V gene TRBV7-9, with 8 bases fitting TRBD2. This CDR3 contains 14 residues. CDR1 SEHNR and CDR2 FQNEAQ come from the germline V gene (reference sequence). V dropped 6 bases and J dropped 5; count of bases not matched to a gene: 9. The CDR3, as DNA: TGTGCCAGCAGAGGGACTAGTCTAGTCGACGAGCAGTACTTC. Its translation is CASRGTSLVDEQYF.